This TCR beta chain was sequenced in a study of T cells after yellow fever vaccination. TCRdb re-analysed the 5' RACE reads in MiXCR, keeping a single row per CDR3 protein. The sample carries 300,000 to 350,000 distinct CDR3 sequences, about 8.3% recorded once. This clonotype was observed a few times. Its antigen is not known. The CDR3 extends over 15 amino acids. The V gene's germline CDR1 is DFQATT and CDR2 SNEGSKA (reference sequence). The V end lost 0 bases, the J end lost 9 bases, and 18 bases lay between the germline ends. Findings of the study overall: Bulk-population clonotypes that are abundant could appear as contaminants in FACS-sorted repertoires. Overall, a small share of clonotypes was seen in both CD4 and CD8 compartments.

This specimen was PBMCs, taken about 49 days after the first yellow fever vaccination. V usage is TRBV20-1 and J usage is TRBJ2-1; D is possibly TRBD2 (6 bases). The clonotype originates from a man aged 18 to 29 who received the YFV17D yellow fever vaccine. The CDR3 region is CSARDERRGFTEQFF. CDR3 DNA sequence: TGCAGTGCTAGAGATGAGCGGCGGGGTTTTACTGAGCAGTTCTTC.